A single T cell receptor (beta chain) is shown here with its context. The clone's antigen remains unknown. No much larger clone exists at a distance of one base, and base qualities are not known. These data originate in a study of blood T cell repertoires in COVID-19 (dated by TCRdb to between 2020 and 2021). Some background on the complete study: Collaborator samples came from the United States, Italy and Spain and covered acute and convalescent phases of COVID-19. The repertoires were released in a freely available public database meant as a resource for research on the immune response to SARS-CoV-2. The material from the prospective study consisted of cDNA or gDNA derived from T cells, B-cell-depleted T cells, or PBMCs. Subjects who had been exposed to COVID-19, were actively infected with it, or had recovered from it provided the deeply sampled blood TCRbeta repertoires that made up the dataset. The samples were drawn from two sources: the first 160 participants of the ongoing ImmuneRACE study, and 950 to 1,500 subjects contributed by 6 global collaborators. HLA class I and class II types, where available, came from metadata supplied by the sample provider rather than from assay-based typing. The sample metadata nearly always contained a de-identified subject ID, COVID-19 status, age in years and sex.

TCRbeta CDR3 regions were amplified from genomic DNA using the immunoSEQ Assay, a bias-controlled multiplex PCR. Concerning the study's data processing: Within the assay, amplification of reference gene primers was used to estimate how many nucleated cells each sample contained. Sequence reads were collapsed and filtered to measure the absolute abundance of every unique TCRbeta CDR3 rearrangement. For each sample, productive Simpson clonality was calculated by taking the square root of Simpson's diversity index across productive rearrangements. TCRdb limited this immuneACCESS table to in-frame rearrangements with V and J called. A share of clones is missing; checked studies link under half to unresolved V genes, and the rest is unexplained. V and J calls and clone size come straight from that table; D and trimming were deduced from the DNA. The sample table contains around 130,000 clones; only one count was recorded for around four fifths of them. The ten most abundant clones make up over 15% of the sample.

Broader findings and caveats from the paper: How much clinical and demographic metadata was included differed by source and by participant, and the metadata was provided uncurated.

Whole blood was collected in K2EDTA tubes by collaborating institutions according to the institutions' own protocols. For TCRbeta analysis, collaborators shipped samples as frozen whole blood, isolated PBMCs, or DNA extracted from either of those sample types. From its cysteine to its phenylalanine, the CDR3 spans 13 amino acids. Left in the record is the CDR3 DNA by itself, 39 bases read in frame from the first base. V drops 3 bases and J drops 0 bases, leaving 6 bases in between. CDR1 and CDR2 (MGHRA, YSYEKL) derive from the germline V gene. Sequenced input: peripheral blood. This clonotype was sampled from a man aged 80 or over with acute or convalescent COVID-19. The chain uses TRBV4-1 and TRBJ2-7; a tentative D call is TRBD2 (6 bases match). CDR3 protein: CASSQGGSYEQYF. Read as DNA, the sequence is TGCGCCAGCAGCCAGGGGGGCTCCTACGAGCAGTACTTC.